This T cell receptor (beta chain) was retrieved from a study of sequential checkpoint blockade in melanoma. This clone came up a few times. Germline CDR1 reads SNHLY; CDR2 reads FYNNEI. Deletions cut 5 bases from V and 0 bases from J, with 15 bases between. The CDR3 extends over 16 amino acids. TCRdb's copy holds only in-frame clones and misses some; the assay was immunoSEQ multiplex PCR. The sample lists over 9,000 clones; approximately 73% were seen once. Treatment denoted: randomized to nivolumab then ipilimumab (arm A) or the reverse (arm B). The chain links TRBV2 to TRBJ2-3, with D perhaps TRBD1 (5 bases). The source was CD8+ T cells sorted from blood (inferred from file names), collected from a patient given nivolumab and ipilimumab in sequence. The receptor's source is a human donor with melanoma. The DNA for the CDR3 is TGTGCCAGCAGTCCCCCCAGGGTCCGTAGCACAGATACGCAGTATTTT. Residues: CASSPPRVRSTDTQYF.